This TCR beta chain was retrieved from a study of beta chain features in type 1 diabetes. General study points: VDJ junctions sequenced from type 1 diabetes patients showed fewer insertions and more deletions. People with Type 1 diabetes carried modestly yet significantly shorter TCRB CDR3s in all four CD4+ subsets.

The germline V gene has CDR1 SEHNR and CDR2 FQNEAQ (reference sequence). The CDR3 has 12 amino acids. V lost 5 bases to trimming and J lost 4 bases, with 6 bases between them. Expressed TCRB transcripts were sequenced because the isolated RNA had all been reverse transcribed beforehand. Clones were read by immunoSEQ multiplex PCR, and TCRdb kept only the in-frame ones, dropping some. The sample records hundreds of thousands of clones, around an eighth being singletons. This clone was counted a few times. The antigen remains unidentified. The sample holds other DNA sequences that translate to the same CDR3.

The chain joins TRBV7-9 to TRBJ1-5, with D uncertain. The clonotype comes from a man younger than 35 with type 1 diabetes. The sample comprised naive CD4+ T cells from blood. The CDR3 bases are TGTGCCAGCAGCCTCCTGAATCAGCCCCAGCATTTT. It encodes CASSLLNQPQHF.